The source of this T cell receptor beta chain is a study of blood T cell repertoires in COVID-19. From germline, CDR1 is KGHSH and CDR2 LQKENI. This CDR3 has 16 amino acids. Trimming took 3 bases from V and 6 from J; bases not matched to a gene: 10. Data came from immunoSEQ multiplex PCR; TCRdb stores just in-frame clones and leaves some out. The data hold a few hundred thousand clones, with 90% observed a single time. The material sequenced was peripheral blood. The V call is TRBV18, the J call TRBJ2-7, with 11 positions matching TRBD1. The receptor's source is a woman aged 55-69 years with COVID-19, enrolled during active disease. The CDR3 sequence: CASSPVGQGVGVEQYF. The DNA for the CDR3 is TGTGCCAGCTCACCTGTGGGACAGGGGGTAGGCGTCGAGCAGTACTTC.